This T cell receptor beta chain stems from a study of PD-1 blockade in classical Hodgkin lymphoma. General study results and limits: Later analyses included only patients treated at least 1 year post-ASCT. By C4D1, CD4+ diversity increased significantly, especially in complete responders. Whatever underlies the repertoire differences (possibly disease activity or prior therapy) remains undefined.

Using immunoSEQ multiplex PCR, the repertoire was profiled, and TCRdb retains in-frame clones only, with some absent. The data hold just under 45,000 clones, with about 70% observed a single time. Regarding time point: cycle 4 day 1 (C4D1), after five to seven weeks of nivolumab. Each patient's relapse followed autologous stem cell transplantation, and brentuximab vedotin exposure varied. Patients reached a best response of complete response, partial response or progressive disease. Regarding this clone: Its antigen remains unidentified.

The CDR3 runs to 14 residues. Germline trimming cut 5 bases from V and 7 bases from J; bases unmatched to any gene: 8. Germline V gene data show CDR1 as MNHNY and CDR2 as SVGAGI (reference sequence). The rearrangement uses TRBV6-6 and TRBJ1-2; 9 positions agree with TRBD1. This TCR was sampled from a human donor with classical Hodgkin lymphoma. The material sequenced was peripheral blood mononuclear cells (PBMCs), taken before the fourth cycle of nivolumab. In DNA form, the CDR3 reads TGTGCCAGCAGTGTCCTGGGACAGGGCGCTGGCTACACCTTC. Translation gives CASSVLGQGAGYTF.